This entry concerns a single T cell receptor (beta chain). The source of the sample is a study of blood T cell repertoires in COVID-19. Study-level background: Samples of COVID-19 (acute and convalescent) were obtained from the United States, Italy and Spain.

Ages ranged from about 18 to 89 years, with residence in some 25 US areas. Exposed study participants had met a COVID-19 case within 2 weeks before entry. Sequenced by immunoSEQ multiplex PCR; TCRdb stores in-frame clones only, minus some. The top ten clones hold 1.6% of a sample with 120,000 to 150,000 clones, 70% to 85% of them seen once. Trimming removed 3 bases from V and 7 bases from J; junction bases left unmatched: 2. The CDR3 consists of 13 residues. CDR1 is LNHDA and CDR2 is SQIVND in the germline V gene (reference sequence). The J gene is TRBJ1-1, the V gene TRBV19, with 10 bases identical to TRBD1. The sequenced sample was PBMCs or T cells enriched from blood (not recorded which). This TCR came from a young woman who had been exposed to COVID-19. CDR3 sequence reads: CASSMDRGYEAFF. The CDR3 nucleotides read TGTGCCAGTAGTATGGACAGGGGGTATGAAGCTTTCTTT.